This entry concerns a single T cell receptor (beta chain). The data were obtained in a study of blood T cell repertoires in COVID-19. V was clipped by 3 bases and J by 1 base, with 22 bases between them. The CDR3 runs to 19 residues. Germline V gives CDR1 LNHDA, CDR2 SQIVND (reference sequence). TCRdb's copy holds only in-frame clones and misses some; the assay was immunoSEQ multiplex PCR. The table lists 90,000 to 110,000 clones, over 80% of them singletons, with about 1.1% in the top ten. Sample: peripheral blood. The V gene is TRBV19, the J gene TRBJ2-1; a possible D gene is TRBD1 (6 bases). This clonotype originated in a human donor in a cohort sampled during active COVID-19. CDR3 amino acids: CASSMGLGAEVRSYNEQFF. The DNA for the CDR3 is TGTGCCAGTAGTATGGGGTTGGGGGCGGAGGTTAGGTCCTACAATGAGCAGTTCTTC. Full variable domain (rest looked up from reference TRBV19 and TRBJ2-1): DGGITQSPKYLFRKEGQNVTLSCEQNLNHDAMYWYRQDPGQGLRLIYYSQIVNDFQKGDIAEGYSVSREKKESFPLTVTSAQKNPTAFYLCASSMGLGAEVRSYNEQFFGPGTRLTVL.